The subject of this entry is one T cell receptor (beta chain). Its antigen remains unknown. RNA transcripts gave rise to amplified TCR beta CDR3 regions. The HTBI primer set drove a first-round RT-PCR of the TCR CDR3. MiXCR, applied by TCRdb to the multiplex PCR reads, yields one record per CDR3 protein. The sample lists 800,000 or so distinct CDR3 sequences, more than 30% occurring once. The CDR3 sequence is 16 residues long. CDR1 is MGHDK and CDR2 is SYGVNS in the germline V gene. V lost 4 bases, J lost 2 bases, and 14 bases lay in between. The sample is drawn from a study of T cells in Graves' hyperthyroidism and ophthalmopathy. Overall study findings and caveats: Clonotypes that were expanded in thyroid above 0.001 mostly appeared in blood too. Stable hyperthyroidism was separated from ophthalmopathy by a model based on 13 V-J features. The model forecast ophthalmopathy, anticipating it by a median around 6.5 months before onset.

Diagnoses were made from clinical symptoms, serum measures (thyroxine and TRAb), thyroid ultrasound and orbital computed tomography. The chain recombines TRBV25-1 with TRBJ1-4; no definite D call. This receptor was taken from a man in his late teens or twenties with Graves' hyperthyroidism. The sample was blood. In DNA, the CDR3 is TGTGCCAGCAGTGCTAGAGTGTCAGTTACTAATGAAAAACTGTTTTTT. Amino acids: CASSARVSVTNEKLFF.